These 7 T cell receptor beta chains share one sample of origin, sequenced in a study of cytomegalovirus exposure and HLA in healthy donors. The PCR made use of 60 Vbeta and 13 Jbeta primers. Measured with immunoSEQ multiplex PCR; TCRdb has only the in-frame clones, and not every one. Of roughly 67,000 clones listed, over 70% were seen once; the top ten hold over 7%. The sample taken for sequencing was PBMCs. All receptors come from a man aged 60-69 years in good health and CMV-seropositive.

This sequence joins TRBV5-4 and TRBJ1-2; TRBD1 agrees at 9 bases. V shed 2 bases, J shed 2 bases, and the junction held 1 base outside the gene matches. Germline-derived CDR1 and CDR2 are SGHNT and YYREEE (reference sequence). This CDR3 is built from 14 residues. The CDR3 nucleotides are TGTGCCAGCAGCTTCGGACAGGGGAACTATGGCTACACCTTC. Its translation: CASSFGQGNYGYTF.

This clone showed up just a few times. V gene TRBV11-3 combines with J gene TRBJ2-3, with D possibly being TRBD2 (5 bases). This CDR3 spans 14 amino acids. Trimming shortened V by 5 bases and J by 4 bases, and 13 bases separated the two germline ends. Germline CDR1 SGHNT, CDR2 YENEEA. CDR3 sequence reads: CASSPGKVADTQYF. The DNA of the CDR3 is TGTGCCAGCAGCCCCGGGAAGGTTGCAGATACGCAGTATTTT.

The genes are TRBV29-1 and TRBJ2-7; 10 bases are a match to TRBD2. Germline V gene data show CDR1 as SQVTM and CDR2 as ANQGSEA. The CDR3 has 16 amino acids. V shed 3 bases, J shed 4 bases, and the junction held 12 bases outside the gene matches. The CDR3 protein is CSVELSLAGEEYEQYF. The CDR3 nucleotides are TGCAGCGTTGAGTTGTCCCTAGCGGGGGAAGAGTACGAGCAGTACTTC.

The chain carries TRBV5-8 and TRBJ2-7; 9 nucleotides agree with TRBD1. The J segment lost 2 bases and the V segment lost 9 bases, leaving 9 bases of the junction unmatched. This CDR3 has 14 amino acids. The germline gives CDR1 SGHTS, CDR2 YDEGEE. CDR3: CAIRTDRGAYEQYF. The CDR3 region has the DNA TGTGCCATCCGCACCGACAGGGGGGCCTACGAGCAGTACTTC.

This chain links TRBV5-6 with TRBJ1-1, with D possibly being TRBD1 (5 bases). The CDR3 totals 12 residues. The germline V gene encodes CDR1 SGHDT and CDR2 YYEEEE. Between the trimmed V and J ends, which lost 0 bases and 10 bases, there was a span of 10 bases. CDR3 sequence reads: CASSLASRGAFF. Written as DNA, the CDR3 is TGTGCCAGCAGCTTGGCCTCTAGGGGAGCTTTCTTT.

The chain is built from TRBV5-1 and TRBJ2-3, with D maybe TRBD1 (5 bases). The CDR3 extends over 14 amino acids. Trimming removed 4 bases from V and 1 base from J, with 10 bases in between. The germline gives CDR1 SGHRS, CDR2 YFSETQ. This chain's CDR3 is CASSHSQGTDTQYF. CDR3 in DNA: TGCGCCAGCAGCCACTCACAGGGCACAGATACGCAGTATTTT.

The chain employs TRBV6-6 and TRBJ1-5; D gene uncertain. CDR1 and CDR2 from the germline V gene are MNHNY and SVGAGI (reference sequence). The CDR3 spans 15 residues. V lost 0 bases, J lost 8 bases, and 14 bases lay in between. DNA for the CDR3: TGTGCCAGCAGTTACTCAGGAAGGGCGGGTAAGCCCCAGCATTTT. Protein product: CASSYSGRAGKPQHF.